The T cell receptor (beta chain) under discussion was sequenced for a study of blood T cell repertoires in COVID-19. Clones were sequenced by immunoSEQ multiplex PCR, and TCRdb holds only the in-frame ones, with some missing. The sample lists 180,000 or so clones; around 87% were seen once. This TCR derives from a man between 18 and 35 years old with acute or convalescent COVID-19. Material for sequencing was peripheral blood.

CDR3 DNA sequence: TGTGCCAGCAGTGACCAGGGGCAGGTGGGCACTGAAGCTTTCTTT. Protein product: CASSDQGQVGTEAFF. The gene calls are TRBV25-1 and TRBJ1-1, with D maybe TRBD1 (6 bases). Trimming took off 3 bases at V and 4 bases at J, with 15 bases between the two ends. This CDR3 region has 15 residues. In germline, CDR1 is MGHDK, CDR2 SYGVNS.